This TCR beta chain was profiled in a study of shared clonotypes between healthy human individuals. Donors included only healthy HIV-negative adults lacking recent acute infections or vaccinations. DNA from unsorted PBMC was sequenced on ten immunoSEQ deep assay plates. Method: immunoSEQ multiplex PCR; TCRdb's copy keeps in-frame clones and lacks some. The profile shows about half a million clones, approximately 80% of them singletons. The length of the CDR3 is 16 residues. The V gene's germline CDR1 is MNHEY and CDR2 SMNVEV (reference sequence). Trimming cost V 5 bases and J 3 bases; bases outside gene matches: 8.

The TCR comes from a woman aged 40-49 years in good health. Some clones in this sample may be carry-over from other donors' samples. The sample consisted of PBMCs. V usage is TRBV27 and J usage is TRBJ1-2; TRBD1 matches 11 bases. The CDR3 DNA sequence: TGTGCCAGCAGTCCCCGGACAGGGGGCTTTTACTATGGCTACACCTTC. It translates to CASSPRTGGFYYGYTF.